This T cell receptor (beta chain) stems from a study of blood T cell repertoires in COVID-19 (dated by TCRdb to 2020 to 2022). In terms of the full investigation: The collaborator samples originated in the United States, Italy and Spain and spanned the acute and convalescent phases of COVID-19. The prospective study material was composed of cDNA or gDNA derived from T cells, B-cell-depleted T cells, or PBMCs. The dataset comprised deeply sampled blood TCRbeta repertoires from subjects exposed to, actively infected with, or recovered from COVID-19. The repertoires were released in a freely available public database intended as a resource for research on the immune response to SARS-CoV-2. Samples came from the ongoing ImmuneRACE study (first 160 participants) plus 1,254 subjects from 6 global collaborators. A de-identified subject ID, COVID-19 status, age in years and sex were almost always included in the sample metadata. HLA class I and class II types, where available, came from metadata supplied by the sample provider rather than from assay-based typing. On the study overall, not on this receptor specifically: Clinical and demographic metadata were provided uncurated, with the amount varying by source and participant.

Whole blood was collected in K2EDTA tubes by collaborating institutions according to the institutions' own protocols. Collaborator samples were shipped for TCRbeta analysis as frozen whole blood, isolated PBMCs, or DNA extracted from either sample type. This clone occurred a few times. Its binding antigen is unknown. Per-base quality was not reported, and no clone a single base away is much larger than it. TCRbeta CDR3 regions were amplified from genomic DNA by means of the immunoSEQ Assay, a bias-controlled multiplex PCR. Turning to the authors' computational methods: The number of nucleated cells in each sample was estimated from the amplification of reference gene primers within the assay. To quantify the absolute abundance of each unique TCRbeta CDR3 rearrangement, sequence reads were collapsed and filtered. For each sample, productive Simpson clonality was calculated by taking the square root of Simpson's diversity index across productive rearrangements. TCRdb stores this immuneACCESS table with in-frame sequences only. Part of the clones is absent; in the studies checked, under half of the shortfall reflects unresolved V genes, and no reason is known for the rest. The V and J calls and clone size were taken over from that table, and D and trimming were inferred from the DNA. The sample table contains roughly 90,000 clones; only one count was recorded for 85% to 90% of them. Approximately 1.5% of the sample rests with the top ten.

The germline V gene supplies CDR1 MDHEN and CDR2 SYDVKM. From the cysteine through the phenylalanine, the CDR3 covers 14 amino acids. Of all the DNA, just the CDR3 is kept, 42 bases in frame from base 1. A distance of 13 bases separates the germline ends of V and J, which lose 6 bases and 1 base respectively. The V and J genes are TRBV28 and TRBJ2-7; a tentative D call is TRBD1 (5 bases match). The sample comprised peripheral blood. The sequence was obtained from a human donor with active COVID-19. The donor label of this sample is uncertain. CDR3 protein: CASSRPQGSYEQYF. The DNA reads TGTGCCAGCAGCCGGCCTCAGGGATCCTACGAGCAGTACTTC.